Each of the 9 T cell receptor beta chains below was sequenced from the same sample in a study of early T cells in non-severe SARS-CoV-2 infection. TCRdb called the 5' RACE reads again in MiXCR, with one record for every CDR3 protein. The sample consists of tens of thousands of distinct CDR3 sequences, over 9.5% of them appearing once. Sequencing was done on a sample of whole blood. These receptors were collected from an adult who was a healthcare worker with PCR-confirmed SARS-CoV-2 infection or an uninfected control (not recorded which).

In this sample, this clonotype turned up a few times. CDR3 nucleotides: TGTGCCAGCAGCTTAGAGGCTAGCAGACGCACAGATACGCAGTATTTT. It encodes CASSLEASRRTDTQYF. The genes are TRBV11-2 and TRBJ2-3; TRBD2 might be the D (5 bases). Deletions cut 0 bases from V and 1 base from J, with 11 bases between. CDR3 length equals 16 residues. CDR1 is SGHAT, CDR2 FQNNGV, per germline.

This clonotype was counted only a few times. The DNA for the CDR3 is TGCAGCGTTGAAAATCTCGGTCGTTTCCTCACAGATACGCAGTATTTT. This encodes CSVENLGRFLTDTQYF. The gene calls are TRBV29-1 and TRBJ2-3, with D unclear. Germline CDR1 SQVTM, CDR2 ANQGSEA. V was cut by 2 bases and J by 2 bases, with 17 bases left in between. The CDR3 is 16 amino acids.

This clonotype was counted ten times or more. The V and J genes are TRBV29-1 and TRBJ1-1; 7 bases match TRBD1. The germline gives CDR1 SQVTM, CDR2 ANQGSEA. V lost 7 bases, J lost 2 bases, and 4 bases stayed unmatched. The CDR3 extends over 12 amino acids. The CDR3 loop is CSAGGVNTEAFF. CDR3 DNA sequence: TGCAGCGCAGGGGGAGTTAACACTGAAGCTTTCTTT.

In its sample, this clonotype was seen many times. The chain is built from TRBV19 and TRBJ1-1, with TRBD1 as a possible D gene (5 bases). Between the trimmed V and J ends, which lost 8 bases and 5 bases, there was a span of 18 bases. The length of the CDR3 is 14 residues. The germline V gene has CDR1 LNHDA and CDR2 SQIVND (reference sequence). The CDR3 loop is CASQARVGKTEAFF. CDR3 nucleotide sequence: TGTGCCAGTCAGGCCAGGGTCGGAAAGACTGAAGCTTTCTTT.

This clonotype was counted only a few times. The chain combines TRBV29-1 with TRBJ2-3; a possible D gene is TRBD1 (6 bases). The CDR3 covers 13 residues. The V and J ends lost 5 bases and 4 bases respectively, with 13 bases between them. Germline CDR1 and CDR2: SQVTM and ANQGSEA. The CDR3 spells CSVSRDTADTQYF. The DNA for the CDR3 is TGCAGCGTTTCCCGGGACACGGCAGATACGCAGTATTTT.

This clonotype has a count of ten or more. The CDR3, as DNA: TGTGCCAGCAGCCAGGGACAGGGAAGTATAGAGACCCAGTACTTC. Residues: CASSQGQGSIETQYF. This chain uses TRBV7-9 with TRBJ2-5; 9 bases are a match to TRBD1. J was trimmed by 4 bases and V by 5 bases; bases with no gene match: 8. The length of the CDR3 is 15 residues. CDR1 is SEHNR and CDR2 is FQNEAQ in the germline V gene (reference sequence).

The chain recombines TRBV6-2 or TRBV6-3 with TRBJ2-1; tentatively, D is TRBD2 (5 bases). Germline V lookup: CDR1 MNHEY, CDR2 SVGEGT. V lost 6 bases, J lost 2 bases, and 11 bases lay in between. The CDR3 length is 14 residues. DNA for the CDR3: TGTGCCAGCAGAAAGGCCGGGACCTACAATGAGCAGTTCTTC. Translation gives CASRKAGTYNEQFF.

This clonotype was seen a handful of times. The V and J genes are TRBV20-1 and TRBJ2-3; D tentatively reads TRBD1 or TRBD2 (6 bases each). CDR3 length equals 14 residues. Germline CDR1 reads DFQATT; CDR2 reads SNEGSKA (reference sequence). The germline V and J ends were trimmed by 3 bases and 2 bases, with 12 bases remaining between them. The CDR3 here is CSASGWGATDTQYF. Here the CDR3 DNA reads TGCAGTGCTAGCGGGTGGGGGGCCACAGATACGCAGTATTTT.

This clonotype appeared a few times. This chain uses TRBV4-1 with TRBJ1-2; the D is unclear. V lost 4 bases to trimming and J lost 0 bases, with 12 bases between them. CDR1 is MGHRA and CDR2 is YSYEKL in the germline V gene. This CDR3 spans 15 amino acids. The CDR3 sequence: CASSLLGAPNYGYTF. The CDR3 nucleotides are TGCGCCAGCAGCCTCCTCGGTGCCCCTAACTATGGCTACACCTTC.